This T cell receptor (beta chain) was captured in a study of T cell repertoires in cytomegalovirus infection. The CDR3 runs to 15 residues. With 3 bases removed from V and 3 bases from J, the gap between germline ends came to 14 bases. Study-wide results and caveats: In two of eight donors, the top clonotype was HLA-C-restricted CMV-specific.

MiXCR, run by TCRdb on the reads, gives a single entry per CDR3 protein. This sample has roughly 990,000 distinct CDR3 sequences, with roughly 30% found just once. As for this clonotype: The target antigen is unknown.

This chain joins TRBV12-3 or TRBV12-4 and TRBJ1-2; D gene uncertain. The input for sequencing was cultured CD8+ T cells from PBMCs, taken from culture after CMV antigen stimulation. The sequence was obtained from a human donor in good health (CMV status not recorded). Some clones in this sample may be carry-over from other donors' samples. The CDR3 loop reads CASSFRRVLDYGYTF. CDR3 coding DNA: TGTGCCAGCAGTTTTCGGCGGGTGTTAGACTATGGCTACACCTTC.